A selection of T cell receptor beta chains follows, all from one sample in a study of follicular helper T cells after annual influenza vaccination. The protocol was immunoSEQ multiplex PCR, while the TCRdb copy is restricted to in-frame clones and leaves out a portion. The data contain over 14,000 clones, roughly 86% of them singletons. The source was CXCR5- memory CD4+ T cells sorted from blood, collected on the day of influenza vaccination. The receptors were gathered from an adult who received the influenza vaccine. Each CDR3 is given with its conserved first and last residue. D genes are given only for firm matches. The size field is filled for only some rows; it gives once, few, many or a size class.

V	D	J	size	DNA	CDR3
TRBV7-2	.	TRBJ2-5	once	TGTGCCAGCAGCTTATCGGGCCTTCTCAGGGGCATAGAGACCCAGTACTTC	CASSLSGLLRGIETQYF
TRBV7-2	TRBD2	TRBJ2-1	.	TGTGCCAGCAGCACCAGCGGGGGGGCCGTGAATGAGCAGTTCTTC	CASSTSGGAVNEQFF
TRBV5-4	TRBD1	TRBJ2-7	.	TGTGCCAGCAGCTACTCGTCCGGGACAGGGATCTACGAGCAGTACTTC	CASSYSSGTGIYEQYF
TRBV9	TRBD2	TRBJ2-1	.	TGTGCCAGCAGCGAAACTCTAGCGGGGGACAATGAGCAGTTCTTC	CASSETLAGDNEQFF
TRBV5-1	.	TRBJ2-2	.	TGCGCCAGCAGCTTAGAGGGTCGGGTCACGAACACCGGGGAGCTGTTTTTT	CASSLEGRVTNTGELFF
TRBV2	.	TRBJ1-2	few	TGTGCCAGCAGCAGAGAGGGCTATGGCTACACCTTC	CASSREGYGYTF
TRBV11-2	.	TRBJ2-5	.	TGTGCCAGCAGCCCTGGCCTGGACCAGTACTTC	CASSPGLDQYF
TRBV10-3	TRBD1	TRBJ1-5	.	TGTGCCATCAGTTTGGACAGGGGGGATCAGCCCCAGCATTTT	CAISLDRGDQPQHF
TRBV6-5	.	TRBJ2-1	.	TGTGCCAGCAGATGGACCGGGACAACTCATGAGCAGTTCTTC	CASRWTGTTHEQFF
TRBV9	TRBD2	TRBJ2-5	.	TGTGCCAGCAGCGTAGTAGGAGCGGGGGGTCAAGAGACCCAGTACTTC	CASSVVGAGGQETQYF
TRBV11-2	.	TRBJ1-2	.	TGTGCCAGCAGCTTATTGCGAGGGACTAACTATGGCTACACCTTC	CASSLLRGTNYGYTF
TRBV18	TRBD2	TRBJ2-7	.	TGTGCCAGCTCAATAAATAAGCGGGGTTCCTACGAGCAGTACTTC	CASSINKRGSYEQYF
TRBV19	.	TRBJ2-7	.	TGTGCCAGTAGTATAGATCAGGGGTCCTACGAGCAGTACTTC	CASSIDQGSYEQYF
TRBV7-3	.	TRBJ2-7	.	TGTGCCAGCAGCTTCGGGGGCCTTTCGAACGAGCAGTACTTC	CASSFGGLSNEQYF
TRBV18	TRBD2	TRBJ2-2	once	TGTGCCAGCTCCCCTGGGACTAGCGGTTTCCCAACCACCGGGGAGCTGTTTTTT	CASSPGTSGFPTTGELFF
TRBV11-2	TRBD1	TRBJ2-5	.	TGTGCCAGCAGCCTAGGAAGAGGGACAGGACTCCGAGAGACCCAGTACTTC	CASSLGRGTGLRETQYF
TRBV5-1	.	TRBJ1-2	.	TGCGCCAGCACCGGGACGGAAAGAGGTACAAATGGCTACACCTTC	CASTGTERGTNGYTF
TRBV2	.	TRBJ2-5	.	TGTGCCAGCACCCAGCTCGTGGGGCCTCAAGAGACCCAGTACTTC	CASTQLVGPQETQYF
TRBV11-3	TRBD2	TRBJ2-3	.	TGTGCCAGCGGACTAGCGGGGGGGTTACAGTATTTT	CASGLAGGLQYF
TRBV6-6	.	TRBJ2-5	.	TGTGCCTCTTCATTTGGGAGTAGCGGACAAGAGACCCAGTACTTC	CASSFGSSGQETQYF
TRBV2	TRBD1	TRBJ2-2	.	TGTGCCAGCAATCCTCAGGGACAGATCACCGGGGAGCTGTTTTTT	CASNPQGQITGELFF
TRBV5-4	.	TRBJ2-1	.	TGTGCCAGCAGCTTGGGAGTATACAATGAGCAGTTCTTC	CASSLGVYNEQFF
TRBV7-2	.	TRBJ2-4	.	TGTGCCAGCAGCTTAGGGTTAGGGCTAGCCAAAAACATTCAGTACTTC	CASSLGLGLAKNIQYF
TRBV7-9	TRBD1	TRBJ2-7	.	TGTGCCAGCAGACAGAAGACAGGGACGCCCTACGAGCAGTACTTC	CASRQKTGTPYEQYF
TRBV7-9	.	TRBJ1-3	.	TGTGCCAGCAGCTTAGTTGCCGCCATCTCTGGAAACACCATATATTTT	CASSLVAAISGNTIYF
TRBV5-1	.	TRBJ2-1	.	TGCGCCAGCAGCTCTCTCGCGGATTTGAATGAGCAGTTCTTC	CASSSLADLNEQFF
TRBV7-2	TRBD2	TRBJ2-5	once	TGTGCCAGCAGCCTTGTAGCGGGGGGGGACCCAACCCAGTACTTC	CASSLVAGGDPTQYF
TRBV30	TRBD2	TRBJ2-3	.	TGTGCCTGGAAGCTTAGCGGGGGGATCACAGATACGCAGTATTTT	CAWKLSGGITDTQYF
TRBV15	.	TRBJ2-7	.	TGTGCCACCAGCAGAGCGTTAACCCAGCAGTACTTC	CATSRALTQQYF
TRBV7-9	.	TRBJ2-7	.	TGTGCCAGCAGCCCCGGGACCGCGAGCTCCTACGAGCAGTACTTC	CASSPGTASSYEQYF
TRBV30	.	TRBJ1-1	.	TGTGCCTGGGCTAGACAGAACACTGAAGCTTTCTTT	CAWARQNTEAFF
TRBV11-3	TRBD2	TRBJ2-1	.	TGTGCCAGCAGCTTAGGGTCTCTAGCGGGGGGATACAATGAGCAGTTCTTC	CASSLGSLAGGYNEQFF
TRBV5-6	TRBD1	TRBJ2-5	.	TGTGCCAGCAGCTTGACACGACAGGGGACAGAGACCCAGTACTTC	CASSLTRQGTETQYF
TRBV6-6	TRBD2	TRBJ2-5	.	TGTGCCAGTAAGCGGGGTGGGGAGACCCAGTACTTC	CASKRGGETQYF
TRBV28	TRBD1	TRBJ1-2	few	TGTGCCAGCAGCGCGGACAGGGTCGAGGGCTACACCTTC	CASSADRVEGYTF
TRBV28	TRBD1	TRBJ2-1	.	TGTGCCAGCAGTTCAAACCAGGGGGTTACGAATGAGCAGTTCTTC	CASSSNQGVTNEQFF
TRBV6-1	.	TRBJ1-4	.	TGTGCCGGACGGACGGATGGGGACTTTGGTGAAAAACTGTTTTTT	CAGRTDGDFGEKLFF
TRBV16	.	TRBJ1-5	.	TGTGCCAGCAGCCAGGAGGGGGTTTGGCCCCAGCATTTT	CASSQEGVWPQHF
TRBV20-1	.	TRBJ1-2	.	TGCAGTGCAGACAATTACTATGGCTACACCTTC	CSADNYYGYTF
TRBV28	.	TRBJ1-1	.	TGTGCCAGCAGTCCAGGTGGCAGAATAAACACTGAAGCTTTCTTT	CASSPGGRINTEAFF
TRBV7-6	.	TRBJ2-7	.	TGTGCCAGCAGCCACTGGACCACTGGCTACGAGCAGTACTTC	CASSHWTTGYEQYF
TRBV4-2	.	TRBJ2-5	once	TGTGCCAGCAGCCAAGAGGGGAAGACCCAGTACTTC	CASSQEGKTQYF
TRBV2	.	TRBJ1-1	.	TGTGCCAGTTCCAAGGGGGGAGAGAACACTGAAGCTTTCTTT	CASSKGGENTEAFF
TRBV7-8	TRBD1	TRBJ2-3	.	TGTGCCAGCAGCAACCGGGACAGGGGCCCAGATACGCAGTATTTT	CASSNRDRGPDTQYF
TRBV11-2	TRBD1	TRBJ2-7	.	TGTGCCAGCAGCCGGGGACAGGGCTACGAGCAGTACTTC	CASSRGQGYEQYF
TRBV2	.	TRBJ1-6	.	TGTGCCAGCTGTCAGGGAGGTTCACCCCTCCACTTT	CASCQGGSPLHF
TRBV5-1	.	TRBJ1-2	.	TGCGCCAGCAGCTTGGGGGGGACGGCGAACTATGGCTACACCTTC	CASSLGGTANYGYTF